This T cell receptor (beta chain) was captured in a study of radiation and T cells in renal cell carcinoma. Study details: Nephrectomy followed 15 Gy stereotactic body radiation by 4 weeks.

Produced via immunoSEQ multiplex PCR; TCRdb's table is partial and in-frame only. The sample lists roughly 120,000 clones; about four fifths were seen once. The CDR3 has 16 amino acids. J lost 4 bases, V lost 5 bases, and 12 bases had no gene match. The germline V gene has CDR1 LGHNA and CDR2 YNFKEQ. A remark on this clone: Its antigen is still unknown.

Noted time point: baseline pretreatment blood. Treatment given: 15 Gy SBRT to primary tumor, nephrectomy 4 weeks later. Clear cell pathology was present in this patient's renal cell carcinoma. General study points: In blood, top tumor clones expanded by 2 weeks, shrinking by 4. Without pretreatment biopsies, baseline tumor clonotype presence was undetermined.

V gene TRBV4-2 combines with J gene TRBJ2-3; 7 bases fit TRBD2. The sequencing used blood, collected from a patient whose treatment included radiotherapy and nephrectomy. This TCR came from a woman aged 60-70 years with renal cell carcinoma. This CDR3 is CASSSRGGRSADTQYF. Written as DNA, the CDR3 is TGTGCCAGCAGCTCCCGGGGAGGGAGGAGCGCAGATACGCAGTATTTT.